The 9 T cell receptor beta chains listed next were all sequenced from one sample in a study of OX40 agonist ivuxolimab in advanced cancers. Using immunoSEQ multiplex PCR, the repertoire was profiled, and TCRdb retains in-frame clones only, with some absent. The profile shows almost 50,000 clones, about 81% of them singletons. The specimen was CD4+ or CD8+ T cells sorted from blood, collected in a trial of the OX40 agonist ivuxolimab. Receptor source: an adult with an advanced solid tumor such as melanoma, head and neck, liver or kidney cancer.

The chain recombines TRBV18 with TRBJ2-2; 7 nucleotides line up with TRBD2. Germline V gene sequence: CDR1 KGHSH, CDR2 LQKENI. Trimming took 3 bases from V and 7 from J; bases not matched to a gene: 14. This CDR3 has 17 residues. In nucleotides, the CDR3 is TGTGCCAGCTCACCTCCTTCAGGGACTATTAATGTCGGGGAGCTGTTTTTT. Its translation is CASSPPSGTINVGELFF.

CDR3 bases: TGTGCCAGCAGTCCCTCCCCCGGACTAGCGGTTCCAACGCAGTATTTT. It codes for CASSPSPGLAVPTQYF. This rearrangement joins TRBV28 to TRBJ2-3; 10 nucleotides align to TRBD2. This CDR3 is 16 amino acids long. V trimming: 5 bases; J trimming: 9 bases; junction bases outside the gene matches: 14. Germline assignment: CDR1 MDHEN and CDR2 SYDVKM.

The chain has TRBV19 and TRBJ1-1; D unresolved. Germline CDR1 and CDR2: LNHDA and SQIVND (reference sequence). This CDR3 comprises 16 residues. V was trimmed by 8 bases and J by 4 bases, leaving 23 bases between them. For the CDR3, the DNA is TGTGCCAGTTCCGATAGTCTTCAACCAAGACTCACTGAAGCTTTCTTT. Translation gives CASSDSLQPRLTEAFF.

This chain uses TRBV2 with TRBJ2-5; D remains unclear. Between the trimmed V and J ends, which lost 3 bases and 2 bases, there was a span of 13 bases. The CDR3 loop spans 15 amino acids. Germline values: CDR1 SNHLY, CDR2 FYNNEI. The CDR3 DNA sequence: TGTGCCAGCAGTGATCTGGCATTTGGGCAAGAGACCCAGTACTTC. This gives the protein CASSDLAFGQETQYF.

The chain combines TRBV14 with TRBJ2-1; D unresolved. Trimming left V 5 bases short and J 6 bases short, with 11 bases between. CDR1 is SGHDN and CDR2 is FVKESK in the germline V gene. This CDR3 region has 13 residues. The CDR3 protein is CASSSLTRNEQFF. CDR3 coding DNA: TGTGCCAGCAGCTCTCTGACCCGCAATGAGCAGTTCTTC.

The chain has TRBV9 and TRBJ2-5; D uncertain. Between the trimmed V and J ends, which lost 0 bases and 0 bases, there was a span of 15 bases. This CDR3 is built from 17 residues. The germline CDR1 and CDR2 sequences are SGDLS and YYNGEE. This CDR3 reads CASSVEKDRPHQETQYF. CDR3 DNA: TGTGCCAGCAGCGTAGAGAAGGATAGGCCTCACCAAGAGACCCAGTACTTC.

The rearrangement joins TRBV30 to TRBJ1-3; D is ambiguous. V shed 2 bases and J shed 2 bases, with 7 bases lying between them. CDR1 and CDR2 from the germline V gene are GTSNPN and SVGIG (reference sequence). The CDR3 spans 13 residues. The CDR3 sequence: CAWSHGTGNTIYF. CDR3 nucleotide sequence: TGTGCCTGGAGTCATGGGACTGGAAACACCATATATTTT.

The chain joins TRBV11-1 to TRBJ2-3, with 8 bases identical to TRBD1. Germline V gene sequence: CDR1 SGHAT, CDR2 FQDESV (reference sequence). The CDR3 contains 15 residues. The trim removed 2 bases at V and 5 bases at J, leaving 6 bases unmatched. The CDR3 bases are TGTGCCAGCAGCTTACAGGGGGCTTGGATAGATACGCAGTATTTT. It codes for CASSLQGAWIDTQYF.

CDR3 DNA sequence: TGTGCCTGGAGCCCCCCTAGTAACGAGCAGTACTTC. It is translated as CAWSPPSNEQYF. This sequence joins TRBV30 and TRBJ2-7, with unresolved D. V was cut by 3 bases and J by 5 bases, with 11 bases left in between. CDR1 and CDR2 (germline): GTSNPN, SVGIG (reference sequence). The CDR3 is 12 amino acids.